This TCR beta chain was documented in a study of CD4 T cells in relation to SARS-CoV-2 and coronaviruses. Across the whole study: After 10 to 11 days of antigen culture, PBMC TCR beta CDR3s were sequenced. Controls used an HIV-1 Nef peptide pool or no peptide.

CD4+ T cells from unexposed donors were obtained before the COVID-19 pandemic (2011-2018). CD4+ T cells were isolated from the cells after nine to eleven days of culture. On this clone: No antigen is known for it.

Assay used: immunoSEQ multiplex PCR; TCRdb lists only in-frame clones, some missing. This table holds 15,000 to 19,000 clones, 65% to 85% found once. Sequenced material: CD4+ T cells from PBMCs, cultured in vitro. This TCR came from a human donor in good health.

CDR3 nucleotides: TGTGCCAGCAGCTTAGTCGTAGACATCTACAATGAGCAGTTCTTC. Residues: CASSLVVDIYNEQFF. V gene TRBV11-2 combines with J gene TRBJ2-1; no firm D call. Trimming shortened V by 1 base and J by 3 bases, and 10 bases separated the two germline ends. The CDR3 runs to 15 residues. The germline gives CDR1 SGHAT, CDR2 FQNNGV. The full variable domain, rest sourced from reference TRBV11-2 and TRBJ2-1, is EAGVAQSPRYKIIEKRQSVAFWCNPISGHATLYWYQQILGQGPKLLIQFQNNGVVDDSQLPKDRFSAERLKGVDSTLKIQPAKLEDSAVYLCASSLVVDIYNEQFFGPGTRLTVL.